This T cell receptor (beta chain) emerged from a study of a mutant IDH1 vaccine in newly diagnosed glioma. On the study more broadly: Patients under treatment included about 60% males and approximately 38% females and had a mean age of around 37 years. The therapy given earlier, which was standard therapy, consisted of radiotherapy, temozolomide, or both, and most of the patients received both.

TCRdb keeps only in-frame clones here, not all; method: immunoSEQ multiplex PCR. The sample lists about 63,000 clones; approximately 82% were seen once. Germline loops: CDR1 LNHDA, CDR2 SQIVND (reference sequence). Deletions cut 3 bases from V and 3 bases from J, with 8 bases between. The CDR3 consists of 13 residues. Time point described: baseline, week 1 (first vaccination visit). As for treatment: pre-vaccination baseline after standard-of-care therapy. Findings of the study overall: Patients mounted vaccine-induced immune responses in roughly 93% of cases. Seemingly, top peripheral T cell clonotype changes bore no relation to pseudoprogression.

With regard to this clone: What it binds is unknown.

Sequenced material: peripheral blood mononuclear cells (PBMCs), taken from a glioma patient treated with radiotherapy, temozolomide or both. The chain employs TRBV19 and TRBJ1-2; D unclear. The receptor's source is a woman aged 18-35 years with glioma. Some clones in this sample may be carry-over from other donors' samples. CDR3 amino acids: CASSISRDYGYTF. For the CDR3, the DNA is TGTGCCAGTAGTATTAGCCGGGACTATGGCTACACCTTC. The full variable domain, its missing parts supplied by reference TRBV19 and TRBJ1-2, is DGGITQSPKYLFRKEGQNVTLSCEQNLNHDAMYWYRQDPGQGLRLIYYSQIVNDFQKGDIAEGYSVSREKKESFPLTVTSAQKNPTAFYLCASSISRDYGYTFGSGTRLTVV.